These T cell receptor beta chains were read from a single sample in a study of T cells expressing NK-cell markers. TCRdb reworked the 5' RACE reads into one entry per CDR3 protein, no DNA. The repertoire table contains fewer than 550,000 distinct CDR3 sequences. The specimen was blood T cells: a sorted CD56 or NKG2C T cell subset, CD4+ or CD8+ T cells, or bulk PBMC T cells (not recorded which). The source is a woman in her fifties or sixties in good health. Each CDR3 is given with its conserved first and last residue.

CASSARDISNQPQHF	TRBV12-3/TRBV12-4	TRBJ1-5
CATSPVTASTDTQYF	TRBV15	TRBJ2-3
CASSLKGTSGRMSTDTQYF	TRBV7-3	TRBJ2-3
CASSETGAPNLQQFF	TRBV10-1	TRBJ2-1
CSAHPLGQAGGPPLATEQFF	TRBV20-1	TRBJ2-1
CASSPDLGLLQETQYF	TRBV7-6	TRBJ2-5
CSVEEGLGRQFF	TRBV29-1	TRBJ2-1
CSAREVAPANTEAFF	TRBV20-1	TRBJ1-1
CASSSTSYEQYF	TRBV5-1	TRBJ2-7
CASSYLVNRGRNTEAFF	TRBV6-6	TRBJ1-1
CSAAPLAGKADTQYF	TRBV20-1	TRBJ2-3
CASSPNHRGQASTDTQYF	TRBV5-1	TRBJ2-3
CATSDHRAGNQPQHF	TRBV24-1	TRBJ1-5
CSAYLWASQETQYF	TRBV20-1	TRBJ2-5
CSARDPGFREKLFF	TRBV20-1	TRBJ1-4
CASSLGRKNTEAFF	TRBV12-3/TRBV12-4	TRBJ1-1
CASRMGQTNTGELFF	TRBV12-3/TRBV12-4	TRBJ2-2
CASSEASLRTRQRGTQYF	TRBV2	TRBJ2-3
CASGPPGQGTSGANVLTF	TRBV7-9	TRBJ2-6
CSITVGTTEAFF	TRBV29-1	TRBJ1-1
CASRGQGVVGELFF	TRBV6-5	TRBJ2-2
CASSFLSGRAAGELFF	TRBV7-2	TRBJ2-2
CASSKTGTGGYEQYF	TRBV6-6	TRBJ2-7
CSAYPPRVDYGYTF	TRBV20-1	TRBJ1-2
CATSDRKGLAGEQFF	TRBV24-1	TRBJ2-1
CASRGLAGFSSYEQYF	TRBV11-2	TRBJ2-7
CASSFRQGNVGYYGYTF	TRBV12-3/TRBV12-4	TRBJ1-2
CASSPILAGGNTGELFF	TRBV3-1	TRBJ2-2
CASSVAGHLYEQYF	TRBV5-1	TRBJ2-7
CASIGSLSYNEQFF	TRBV7-9	TRBJ2-1
CSARFVGVNEQFF	TRBV20-1	TRBJ2-1
CASTLGTRGDEQFF	TRBV12-3/TRBV12-4	TRBJ2-1
CATSAGNEETQYF	TRBV15	TRBJ2-5
CASSREIYGYTF	TRBV6-6	TRBJ1-2
CASSPDRVALYGYTF	TRBV7-8	TRBJ1-2
CSAWGSGTNNEQFF	TRBV20-1	TRBJ2-1
CASSLAGTRVGKNEQFF	TRBV12-3/TRBV12-4	TRBJ2-1
CSVSPRLAGGPTDTQYF	TRBV29-1	TRBJ2-3
CASSTGGDRVQPQHF	TRBV5-1	TRBJ1-5
CASSLSGLMQRHGYTF	TRBV27	TRBJ1-2
CASTRISGVQETQYF	TRBV11-2	TRBJ2-5
CASSLTRGLTNNEQFF	TRBV7-3	TRBJ2-1
CASEAGGYTGELFF	TRBV5-1	TRBJ2-2
CASRSVTGWTGELFF	TRBV5-1	TRBJ2-2
CASMDPRGGELFF	TRBV9	TRBJ2-2
CASSSRTSGDQETQYF	TRBV7-9	TRBJ2-5
CASSLGVVFYEQYF	TRBV5-1	TRBJ2-7
CASSDLAGVRYNEQFF	TRBV6-4	TRBJ2-1
CASSLVVGGELETQYF	TRBV11-2	TRBJ2-5
CALGQGAFNQPQHF	TRBV12-3/TRBV12-4	TRBJ1-5